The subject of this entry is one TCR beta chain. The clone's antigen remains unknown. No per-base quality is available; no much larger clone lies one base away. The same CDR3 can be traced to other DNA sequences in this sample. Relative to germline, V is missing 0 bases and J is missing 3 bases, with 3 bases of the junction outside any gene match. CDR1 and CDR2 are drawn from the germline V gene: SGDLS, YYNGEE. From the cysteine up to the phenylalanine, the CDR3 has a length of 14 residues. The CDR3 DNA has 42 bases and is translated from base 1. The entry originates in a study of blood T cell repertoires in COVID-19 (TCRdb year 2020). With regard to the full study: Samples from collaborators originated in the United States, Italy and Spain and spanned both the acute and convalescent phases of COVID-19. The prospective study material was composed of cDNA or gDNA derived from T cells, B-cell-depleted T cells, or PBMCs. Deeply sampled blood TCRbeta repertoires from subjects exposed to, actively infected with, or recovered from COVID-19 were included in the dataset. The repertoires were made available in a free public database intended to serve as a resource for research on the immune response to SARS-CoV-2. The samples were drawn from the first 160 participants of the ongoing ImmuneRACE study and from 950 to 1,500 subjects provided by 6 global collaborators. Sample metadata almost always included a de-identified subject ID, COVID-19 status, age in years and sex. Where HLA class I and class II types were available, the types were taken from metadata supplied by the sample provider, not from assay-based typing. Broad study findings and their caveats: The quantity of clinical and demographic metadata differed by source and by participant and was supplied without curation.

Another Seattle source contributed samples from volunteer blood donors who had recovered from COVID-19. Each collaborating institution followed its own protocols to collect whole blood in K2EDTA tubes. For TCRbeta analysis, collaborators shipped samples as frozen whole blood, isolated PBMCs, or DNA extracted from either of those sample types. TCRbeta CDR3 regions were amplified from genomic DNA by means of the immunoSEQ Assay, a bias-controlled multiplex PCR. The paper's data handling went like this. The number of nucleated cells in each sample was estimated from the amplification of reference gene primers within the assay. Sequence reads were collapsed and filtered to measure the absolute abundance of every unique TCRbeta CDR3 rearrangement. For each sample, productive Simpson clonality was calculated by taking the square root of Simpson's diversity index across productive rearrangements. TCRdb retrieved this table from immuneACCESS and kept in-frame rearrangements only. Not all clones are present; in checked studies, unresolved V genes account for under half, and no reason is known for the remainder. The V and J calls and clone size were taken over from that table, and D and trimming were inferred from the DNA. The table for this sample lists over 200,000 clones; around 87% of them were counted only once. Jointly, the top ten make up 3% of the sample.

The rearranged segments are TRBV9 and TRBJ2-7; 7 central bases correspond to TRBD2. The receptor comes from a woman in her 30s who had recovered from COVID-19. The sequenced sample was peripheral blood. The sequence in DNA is TGTGCCAGCAGCGTAGCGGGGGGAGGCTACGAGCAGTACTTC. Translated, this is CASSVAGGGYEQYF.